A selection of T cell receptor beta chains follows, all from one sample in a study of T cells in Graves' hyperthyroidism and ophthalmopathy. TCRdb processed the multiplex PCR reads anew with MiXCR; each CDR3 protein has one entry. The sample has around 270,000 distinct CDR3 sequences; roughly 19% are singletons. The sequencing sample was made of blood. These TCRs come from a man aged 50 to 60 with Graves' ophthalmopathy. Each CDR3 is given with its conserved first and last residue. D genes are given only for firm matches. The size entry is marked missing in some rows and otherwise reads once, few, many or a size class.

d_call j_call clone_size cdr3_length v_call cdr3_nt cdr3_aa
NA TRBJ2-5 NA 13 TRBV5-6 TGTGCCAGCAGTTCGGACGCCGAACAGACCCAGTACTTC CASSSDAEQTQYF
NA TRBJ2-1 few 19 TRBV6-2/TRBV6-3 TGTGCCAGCAGTTATTCCGCCCATTGGGGTGGGAGCGCTAATGGTGAGCAGTTCTTC CASSYSAHWGGSANGEQFF
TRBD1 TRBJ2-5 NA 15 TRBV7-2 TGTGCCAGCAGCCCCCTGGACAGGGTACGAGAGACCCAGTACTTC CASSPLDRVRETQYF
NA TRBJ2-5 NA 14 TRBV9 TGTGCCAGCAGCGTAGAACCCCTCCAAGAGACCCAGTACTTC CASSVEPLQETQYF
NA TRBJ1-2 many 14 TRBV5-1 TGCGCCAGCGGACCGGGACGGACTAACTATGGCTACACCTTC CASGPGRTNYGYTF
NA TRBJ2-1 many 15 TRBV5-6 TGTGCCAGCAGCTTGGGGACTACCACGATTTATGAGCAGTTCTTC CASSLGTTTIYEQFF
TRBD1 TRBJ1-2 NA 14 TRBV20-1 TGCAGTGCTACCGGGACAGGAGCTAACTATGGCTACACCTTC CSATGTGANYGYTF
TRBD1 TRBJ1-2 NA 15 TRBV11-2 TGTGCCAGCAGCTTACCGGAGACAGGGCCCTATGGCTACACCTTC CASSLPETGPYGYTF
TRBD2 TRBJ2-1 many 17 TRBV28 TGTGCCAGCAGTCTCCCAGCGGGGGCTAGCGGGAGAGATGAGCAGTTCTTC CASSLPAGASGRDEQFF
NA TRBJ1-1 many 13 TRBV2 TGTGCCAGCAGCCCAAGTACGGGGACTGAAGCTTTCTTT CASSPSTGTEAFF
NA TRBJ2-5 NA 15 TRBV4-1 TGCGCCAGCAGCCAAGACCCTGCCAGCGGAGGGACCCAGTACTTC CASSQDPASGGTQYF
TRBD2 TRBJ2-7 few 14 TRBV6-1 TGTGCCAGCAGTGACGGGGGGGGGATCTACGAGCAGTACTTC CASSDGGGIYEQYF
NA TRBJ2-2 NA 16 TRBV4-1 TGCGCCAGCAGCCAAATCTTCTTAGCGAACACCGGGGAGCTGTTTTTT CASSQIFLANTGELFF
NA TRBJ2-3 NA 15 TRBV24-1 TGTGCCACCAGTGGGCACAGCGGGAGCACAGATACGCAGTATTTT CATSGHSGSTDTQYF
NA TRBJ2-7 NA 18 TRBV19 TGTGCCAGTAGTATAGCGGGCTTAGCGGCGGAGAGCTCCTACGAGCAGTACTTC CASSIAGLAAESSYEQYF
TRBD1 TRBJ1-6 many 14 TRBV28 TGTGCCAGCATGTCGGGACAGGCGGGCTCACCCCTCCACTTT CASMSGQAGSPLHF
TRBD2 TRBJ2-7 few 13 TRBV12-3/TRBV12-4 TGTGCCAGCAGTTTAGGACTAGCTACCGGGCAGTACTTC CASSLGLATGQYF
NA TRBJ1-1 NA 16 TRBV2 TGTGCCAGCAGTGCTAGGGACGGAACTATGAACACTGAAGCTTTCTTT CASSARDGTMNTEAFF
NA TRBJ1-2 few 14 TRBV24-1 TGTGCCACCAGTGAACCCGGACGGAGCTATGGCTACACCTTC CATSEPGRSYGYTF
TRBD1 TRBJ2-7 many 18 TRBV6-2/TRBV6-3 TGTGCCAGCAGTTACGTTCAGGGGGCGCTCAGGACCACGGGAGAGCAGTACTTC CASSYVQGALRTTGEQYF
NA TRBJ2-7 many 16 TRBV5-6 TGTGCCAGCAGCGATACGGGGGGCGCCTTCTCCTACGAGCAGTACTTC CASSDTGGAFSYEQYF
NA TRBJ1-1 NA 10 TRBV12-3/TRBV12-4 TGTGCCAGCAGTTTAGAGTCCGCTTTCTTT CASSLESAFF
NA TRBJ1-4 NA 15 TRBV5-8 TGTGCCAGCAGCTTGAAGTACAGCCTAAATGAAAAACTGTTTTTT CASSLKYSLNEKLFF
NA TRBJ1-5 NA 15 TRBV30 TGTGCCTGGAGCCCCGTGGGGGGGGCCAATCAGCCCCAGCATTTT CAWSPVGGANQPQHF
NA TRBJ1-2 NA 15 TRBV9 TGTGCCAGCAGCGTAGCGGGGCTAGCTAACTATGGCTACACCTTC CASSVAGLANYGYTF
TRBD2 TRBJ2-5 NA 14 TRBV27 TGTGCCAGCTGTGGGACTAGCGCCCAAGAGACCCAGTACTTC CASCGTSAQETQYF
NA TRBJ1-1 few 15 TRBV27 TGTGCCAGCAGTTTCCCCGTCCGGGGGGCCGAGGAAGCTTTCTTT CASSFPVRGAEEAFF
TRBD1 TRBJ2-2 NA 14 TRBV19 TGTGCCAGTAGTAAGGACAGGGTGGGCGGGGAGCTGTTTTTT CASSKDRVGGELFF
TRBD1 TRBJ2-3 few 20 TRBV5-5 TGTGCCAGCAGCTTGGTGGCCAGGACAGGGTTCACCATTAGCACAGATACGCAGTATTTT CASSLVARTGFTISTDTQYF
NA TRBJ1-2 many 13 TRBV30 TGTGCCTGGAGTGCCGGACGGAACTATGGCTACACCTTC CAWSAGRNYGYTF
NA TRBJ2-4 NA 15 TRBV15 TGTGCCACCAGCAGCGACCCAGCAGCCGAAAACATTCAGTACTTC CATSSDPAAENIQYF
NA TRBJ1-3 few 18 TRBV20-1 TGCAGTGTTCTCCCCTCCCGCCGCGTGGGTTTGACTGGAAACACCATATATTTT CSVLPSRRVGLTGNTIYF